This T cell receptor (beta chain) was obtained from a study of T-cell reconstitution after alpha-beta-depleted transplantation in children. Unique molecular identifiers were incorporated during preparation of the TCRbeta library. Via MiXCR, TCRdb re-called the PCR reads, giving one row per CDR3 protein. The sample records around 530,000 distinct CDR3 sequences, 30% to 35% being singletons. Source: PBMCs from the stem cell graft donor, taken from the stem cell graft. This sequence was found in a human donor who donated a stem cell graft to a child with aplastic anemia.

CDR3 loop: CASSLTSGKYEQYF. In DNA, the CDR3 is TGTGCCAGCAGTTTGACTAGCGGAAAATACGAGCAGTACTTC. The chain is built from TRBV12-3 or TRBV12-4 and TRBJ2-7; 9 bases are shared with TRBD2. CDR3 length: 14 residues. V dropped 3 bases and J dropped 4; count of bases not matched to a gene: 4.